The 20 T cell receptor beta chains given below trace back to one sample, sequenced in a study of blood T cell repertoires in COVID-19. Measured with immunoSEQ multiplex PCR; TCRdb has only the in-frame clones, and not every one. The sample holds more than 85,000 clones, more than 80% seen once. The sample consisted of peripheral blood. Receptors originate from a woman aged 70-85 years with acute or convalescent COVID-19.

The chain couples TRBV21-1 to TRBJ2-7; the table assigns TRBD1, which was not confirmed against the DNA. TRBV21-1 is recorded as a pseudogene. This CDR3 spans 14 amino acids. In DNA form, the CDR3 reads TGTGCCAGCAGCAATTCCCATGACAGCTACGAGCAGTACTTC. Protein: CASSNSHDSYEQYF.

V usage is TRBV6-5 and J usage is TRBJ1-6; 7 nucleotides align to TRBD1. The V segment lost 8 bases and the J segment 9 bases; nucleotides outside the gene matches: 7. This CDR3 region has 13 residues. Germline V gene data show CDR1 as MNHEY and CDR2 as SVGAGI. In DNA, the CDR3 is TGTGCCAGCTGCCGACAGGGTAGTTCACCCCTCCACTTT. It yields the protein CASCRQGSSPLHF.

V and J are TRBV28 and TRBJ2-5; 10 bases are a match to TRBD2. V lost 1 base, J lost 4 bases, and 6 bases stayed unmatched. The germline gives CDR1 MDHEN, CDR2 SYDVKM. The CDR3 is 16 amino acids. CDR3 in amino acids: CASSLSLAGVAETQYF. In DNA form, the CDR3 reads TGTGCCAGCAGTTTATCCCTAGCGGGAGTGGCAGAGACCCAGTACTTC.

This chain connects TRBV27 to TRBJ2-7, with 8 bases aligning to TRBD2. The J segment lost 4 bases and the V segment lost 6 bases, leaving 8 bases of the junction unmatched. This CDR3 has 14 residues. Per the germline V gene, CDR1 is MNHEY and CDR2 is SMNVEV (reference sequence). CDR3 nucleotides: TGTGCCAGCAGATCCGGGACTAGTCTTTACGAGCAGTACTTC. Translation: CASRSGTSLYEQYF.

The chain links TRBV15 to TRBJ1-1; D may be TRBD1 (6 bases). From germline, CDR1 is LNHNV and CDR2 YYDKDF (reference sequence). This CDR3 contains 16 residues. V lost 0 bases and J lost 4, with 15 bases in between. CDR3 coding DNA: TGTGCCACCAGCAGAGATTTAGGGGCAGGGGCCACTGAAGCTTTCTTT. Translating it yields CATSRDLGAGATEAFF.

The gene calls are TRBV6-5 and TRBJ1-4, with TRBD1 as a possible D gene (5 bases). Germline V gives CDR1 MNHEY, CDR2 SVGAGI. The CDR3 has 14 amino acids. The V end lost 2 bases, the J end lost 8 bases, and 12 bases lay between the germline ends. CDR3 in amino acids: CASSYVGGGEKLFF. CDR3 coding DNA: TGTGCCAGCAGTTACGTCGGGGGAGGGGAAAAACTGTTTTTT.

This clone was counted only a few times. The chain couples TRBV5-4 to TRBJ2-7; TRBD2 matches at 10 bases. With V trimmed by 0 bases and J by 2 bases, 5 bases remained unmatched. The CDR3 totals 16 residues. Germline assignment: CDR1 SGHNT and CDR2 YYREEE (reference sequence). This CDR3 reads CASSLDPGLATYEQYF. The CDR3 region has the DNA TGTGCCAGCAGCTTGGACCCGGGACTAGCGACCTACGAGCAGTACTTC.

The chain carries TRBV4-3 and TRBJ2-7; 10 positions agree with TRBD2. Germline V CDR1 and CDR2: LGHNA, YSLEER. V was clipped by 0 bases and J by 2 bases; unmatched bases: 4. The CDR3 has 16 amino acids. The CDR3 DNA reads TGCGCCAGCAGCCAAGATTTACTAGCGGGGACCTACGAGCAGTACTTC. As protein: CASSQDLLAGTYEQYF.

This chain uses TRBV18 with TRBJ1-1, with D possibly being TRBD1 (6 bases). CDR1 is KGHSH and CDR2 is LQKENI in the germline V gene. The CDR3 spans 14 residues. Trimming pared 3 bases from V and 2 bases from J, leaving 10 bases between. Here the CDR3 DNA reads TGTGCCAGCTCACCCGGGGGGCTCAACACTGAAGCTTTCTTT. This codes for CASSPGGLNTEAFF.

This chain uses TRBV7-9 with TRBJ2-7; 9 bases are shared with TRBD2. CDR1 is SEHNR, CDR2 FQNEAQ, per germline (reference sequence). The CDR3 sequence is 16 residues long. Losses at the gene ends were 5 bases for V and 5 bases for J; bases not matched to a gene: 13. The CDR3, as DNA: TGTGCCAGCAGCCCGTCGAATAGCGGGGGTACGGACGAGCAGTACTTC. The encoded protein is CASSPSNSGGTDEQYF.

Only a few counts were recorded for this clone. The rearrangement joins TRBV5-4 to TRBJ2-3; 9 bases map to TRBD2. Germline V gives CDR1 SGHNT, CDR2 YYREEE (reference sequence). V trimming: 4 bases; J trimming: 8 bases; junction bases outside the gene matches: 14. CDR3 length equals 16 residues. This CDR3 reads CASSPPSGTVISTQYF. DNA of the CDR3: TGTGCCAGCAGCCCTCCTAGCGGGACAGTTATTTCTACGCAGTATTTT.

J is TRBJ1-2 and V is TRBV4-3; TRBD1 matches at 7 bases. Germline-derived CDR1 and CDR2 are LGHNA and YSLEER. CDR3 length: 17 amino acids. The ends lost 1 base at V and 4 bases at J; junction bases unmatched: 12. The CDR3, as DNA: TGCGCCAGCAGCCAAGTGCCACAGGGGCGGGTGGCCTATGGCTACACCTTC. Amino acids: CASSQVPQGRVAYGYTF.

V and J are TRBV2 and TRBJ1-3; 7 nucleotides match TRBD1. In germline, CDR1 is SNHLY, CDR2 FYNNEI. Trimming cost V 6 bases and J 4 bases; bases outside gene matches: 9. CDR3 length: 15 amino acids. CDR3 residues: CASRDGQVAGNTIYF. The CDR3 nucleotides are TGTGCCAGCAGGGATGGACAGGTCGCAGGAAACACCATATATTTT.

The V gene is TRBV11-3, the J gene TRBJ2-1; no clear D gene. Deletions cut 1 base from V and 6 bases from J, with 10 bases between. Germline lookup yields CDR1 SGHNT and CDR2 YENEEA. CDR3 length: 14 amino acids. The chain's CDR3 is CASSLVGDTNEQFF. CDR3 DNA sequence: TGTGCCAGCAGCTTAGTTGGCGACACCAATGAGCAGTTCTTC.

The rearrangement links TRBV2 to TRBJ1-1; D remains ambiguous. The germline V gene encodes CDR1 SNHLY and CDR2 FYNNEI. CDR3 length equals 14 residues. Trimming removed 4 bases at V and 5 bases at J, with 14 bases between. This CDR3 reads CASSVMRGGTEAFF. The CDR3 bases are TGTGCCAGCAGTGTGATGCGGGGAGGGACTGAAGCTTTCTTT. The variable domain in full, completed from reference TRBV2 and TRBJ1-1, reads EPEVTQTPSHQVTQMGQEVILRCVPISNHLYFYWYRQILGQKVEFLVSFYNNEISEKSEIFDDQFSVERPDGSNFTLKIRSTKLEDSAMYFCASSVMRGGTEAFFGQGTRLTVV.

V usage is TRBV6-5 and J usage is TRBJ2-2; 10 nucleotides match TRBD2. Germline-derived CDR1 and CDR2 are MNHEY and SVGAGI. CDR3 length: 15 residues. Trimming cost V 6 bases and J 7 bases; bases outside gene matches: 8. Here the CDR3 DNA reads TGTGCCAGCAGGGGGAGCGGGGGGGCCCTCGGGGAGCTGTTTTTT. As protein: CASRGSGGALGELFF.

This clone has only one observation. This chain links TRBV11-3 with TRBJ1-2, with no clear D. V was shortened by 5 bases and J by 4 bases, with 11 bases between the two germline ends. The CDR3 length is 13 residues. Germline-derived CDR1 and CDR2 are SGHNT and YENEEA. The chain's CDR3 is CASSPGDLYGYTF. The CDR3 nucleotides are TGTGCCAGCAGCCCCGGAGATCTCTATGGCTACACCTTC.

This chain links TRBV18 with TRBJ1-4; D is undetermined. The V gene lost 4 bases and the J gene lost 0 bases, with 12 bases spanning the gap. The CDR3 has 16 residues. CDR1 KGHSH and CDR2 LQKENI come from the germline V gene. CDR3 amino acids: CASSRDRVSTNEKLFF. The DNA for the CDR3 is TGTGCCAGCTCACGAGACCGGGTTTCAACTAATGAAAAACTGTTTTTT.

The rearrangement links TRBV19 to TRBJ2-5; D is possibly TRBD1 (7 bases). Germline CDR1 and CDR2: LNHDA and SQIVND (reference sequence). Trimming left V 6 bases short and J 2 bases short, with 16 bases between. This CDR3 region has 15 residues. CDR3 DNA: TGTGCCAGTAGCCTATTGGGGGGACAGCAAGAGACCCAGTACTTC. Amino acids: CASSLLGGQQETQYF.

The chain couples TRBV5-8 to TRBJ2-3, with D possibly being TRBD2 (7 bases). The CDR3 extends over 14 amino acids. The V end lost 3 bases, the J end lost 3 bases, and 11 bases lay between the germline ends. Per germline, CDR1 SGHTS and CDR2 YDEGEE. The CDR3 sequence is CASSWGGQTDTQYF. In nucleotides, the CDR3 is TGTGCCAGCAGCTGGGGGGGGCAAACAGATACGCAGTATTTT.